This T cell receptor (beta chain) was captured by sequencing in a study of blood T cell repertoires in COVID-19. The wider study: COVID-19 samples from acute and convalescent phases originated in the United States, Italy and Spain.

Per germline, CDR1 SGHTA and CDR2 FQGNSA. After removal of 5 bases from V and 7 bases from J, the junction contained 6 bases not matched to a gene. The CDR3 sequence is 13 residues long. In the original workflow: Reference gene primer amplification gave nucleated cell count estimates. Assay: immunoSEQ multiplex PCR; the TCRdb copy retains only in-frame clones and omits some. V, J and clone size are taken as reported in that table, and D and trimming were inferred from the DNA itself. The table includes 100,000 to 150,000 clones, approximately 74% detected once. This chain connects TRBV7-2 to TRBJ2-7; 9 positions match TRBD1. The sample comprised peripheral blood. The sequence derives from a woman in her sixties or seventies with acute or convalescent COVID-19. CDR3 nucleotides: TGTGCCAGCAGCCCCGACAGGGGGAGGGAGCAGTACTTC. It specifies CASSPDRGREQYF.